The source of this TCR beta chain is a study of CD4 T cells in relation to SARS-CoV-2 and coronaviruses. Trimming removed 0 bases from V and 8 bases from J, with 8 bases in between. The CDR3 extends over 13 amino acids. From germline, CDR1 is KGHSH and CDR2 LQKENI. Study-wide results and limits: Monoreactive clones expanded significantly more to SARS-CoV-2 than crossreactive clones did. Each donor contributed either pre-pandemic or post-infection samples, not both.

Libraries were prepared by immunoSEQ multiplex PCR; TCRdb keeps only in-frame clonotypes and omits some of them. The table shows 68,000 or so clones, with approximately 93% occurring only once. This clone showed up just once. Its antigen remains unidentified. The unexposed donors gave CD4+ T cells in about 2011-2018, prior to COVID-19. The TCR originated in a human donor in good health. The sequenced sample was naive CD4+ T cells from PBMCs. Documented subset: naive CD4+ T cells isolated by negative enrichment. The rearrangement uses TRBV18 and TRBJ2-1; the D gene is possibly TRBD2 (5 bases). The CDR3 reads CASSPPAGDEQFF. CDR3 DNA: TGTGCCAGCTCACCACCGGCGGGCGATGAGCAGTTCTTC.